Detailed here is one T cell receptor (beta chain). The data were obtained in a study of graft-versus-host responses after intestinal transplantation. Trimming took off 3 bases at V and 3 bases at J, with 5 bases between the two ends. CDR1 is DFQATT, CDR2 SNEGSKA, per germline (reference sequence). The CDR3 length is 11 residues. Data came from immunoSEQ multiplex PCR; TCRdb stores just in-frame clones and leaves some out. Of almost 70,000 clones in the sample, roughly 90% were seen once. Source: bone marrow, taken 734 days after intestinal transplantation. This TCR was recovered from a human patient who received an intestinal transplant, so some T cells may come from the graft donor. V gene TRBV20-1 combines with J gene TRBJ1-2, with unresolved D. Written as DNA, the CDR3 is TGCAGTGCTAGGTTAGACTATGGCTACACCTTC. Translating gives CSARLDYGYTF.